This TCR beta chain emerged from a study of blood T cell repertoires in COVID-19. Sequencing used immunoSEQ multiplex PCR; TCRdb keeps in-frame clones, though not all of them. Of about 430,000 clones listed, about 88% are singletons. Participants classified as exposed had met a COVID-19 case within 2 weeks before study entry. Germline values: CDR1 LGHNA, CDR2 YSLEER. This CDR3 has 15 residues. V lost 0 bases to trimming and J lost 2 bases, with 7 bases between them. The sequence derives from a woman younger than 30 who had been exposed to COVID-19. The chain has TRBV4-3 and TRBJ2-2; D remains ambiguous. Sequencing used PBMCs or T cells enriched from blood (not recorded which). CDR3 DNA sequence: TGCGCCAGCAGCCAAGATGTCAGAAACACCGGGGAGCTGTTTTTT. Protein sequence: CASSQDVRNTGELFF.